This entry describes one TCR beta chain. What it recognizes is unknown. The sample belongs to a study of Ad26.COV2.S vaccination and SARS-CoV-2 variants. At the level of the study: Donor was assigned to the Ad26.COV2.S arm of trial COV1001. By the intramuscular route, Ad26.COV2.S was given once, or twice 56 days apart.

Study conclusions and caveats: Considerable breadth of spike-specific CD8+ and CD4+ T cell responses has reportedly been documented following vaccination.

CDR1 is LGHDT, CDR2 YNNKEL, per germline (reference sequence). The CDR3 runs 16 residues. J gave up 8 bases and V 4 bases, and 14 bases lay outside the gene matches. Sequenced by immunoSEQ multiplex PCR; TCRdb stores in-frame clones only, minus some. The top ten clones hold about 1.5% of a sample with roughly 700,000 clones, more than 70% of them seen once. Regarding treatment: around 19 received Ad26.COV2.S at low or high dose, single or two shots; about 5 received placebo; per-sample allocation not given. Specimen acquisition occurred on day 63 following the initial vaccine or placebo injection. Spike of the Wuhan-strain SARS-CoV-2 was expressed by an Ad26 vector, which formed the vaccine.

This specimen was peripheral blood, taken in a trial of Ad26.COV2.S vaccine versus placebo. The chain couples TRBV3-1 (or the pseudogene TRBV3-2) to TRBJ2-1; TRBD2 matches 7 bases. This TCR was sampled from a person aged 18 to 65 who received the Ad26.COV2.S COVID-19 vaccine or a placebo. The CDR3 sequence is CASSPRLAQGGDEQFF. The CDR3 DNA is TGTGCCAGCAGCCCCAGACTAGCCCAAGGAGGTGATGAGCAGTTCTTC.